This T cell receptor beta chain was documented in a study of cytomegalovirus exposure and HLA in healthy donors. The CDR3 runs to 15 residues. CDR1 and CDR2 from the germline V gene are SQVTM and ANQGSEA. Trimming left V 5 bases short and J 3 bases short, with 19 bases between. The PCR had 60 Vbeta and 13 Jbeta primers. Here immunoSEQ multiplex PCR was the method, and the copy in TCRdb shows in-frame clones only, minus some. The sample yields under 200,000 clones, 75% to 85% seen once. The gene calls are TRBV29-1 and TRBJ1-2, with a tentative D call TRBD1 (6 bases). This sequence originates from a man aged 50-59 years in good health and CMV-seropositive. The sequenced sample was PBMCs. For the CDR3, the DNA is TGCAGCGTTAAGGGACACCCTAAGGCAGACTATGGCTACACCTTC. This encodes CSVKGHPKADYGYTF.